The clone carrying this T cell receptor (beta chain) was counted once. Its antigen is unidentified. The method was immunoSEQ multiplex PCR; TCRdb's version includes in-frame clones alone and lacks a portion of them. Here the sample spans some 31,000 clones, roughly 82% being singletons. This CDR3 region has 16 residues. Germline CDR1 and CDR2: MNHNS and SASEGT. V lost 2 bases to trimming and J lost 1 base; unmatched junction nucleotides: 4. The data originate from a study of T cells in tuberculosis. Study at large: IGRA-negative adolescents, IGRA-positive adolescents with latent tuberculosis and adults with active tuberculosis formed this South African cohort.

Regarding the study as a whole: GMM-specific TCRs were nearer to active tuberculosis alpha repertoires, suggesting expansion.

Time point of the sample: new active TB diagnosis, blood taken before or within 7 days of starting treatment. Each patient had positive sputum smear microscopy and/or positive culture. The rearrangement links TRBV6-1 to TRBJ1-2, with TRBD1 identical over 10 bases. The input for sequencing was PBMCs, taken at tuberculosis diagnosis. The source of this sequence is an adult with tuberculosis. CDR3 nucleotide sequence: TGTGCCAGCAGTGAATGGGGGACAGGGGTTAACTATGGCTACACCTTC. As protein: CASSEWGTGVNYGYTF.